This T cell receptor beta chain was retrieved from a study of circulating and synovial CD4+ cells in juvenile arthritis. Study-wide findings and caveats: These blood cells shared more CDR3 sequences with synovium than bulk blood. Measured synovium overlap likely understates the true shared repertoire. These repertoires were less diverse than bulk blood CD4 repertoires. The pathogenic-like versus bulk T cell difference escaped Vbeta family analysis.

Between the trimmed V and J ends, which lost 6 bases and 9 bases, there was a span of 18 bases. The germline V gene has CDR1 SNHLY and CDR2 FYNNEI. There are 14 residues in the CDR3. Concerning this clone: Its target is unknown.

The data were produced by immunoSEQ multiplex PCR, yet TCRdb's version contains in-frame clones alone and is incomplete. The table includes about 33,000 clones, nearly 95% detected once. The sequence was obtained from a human donor with juvenile idiopathic arthritis. Sequencing was carried out using CD4+ T cells from blood. This chain joins TRBV2 and TRBJ2-1, with D perhaps matching TRBD2 (6 bases). The CDR3 is CASREGLQDGEQFF. The CDR3, as DNA: TGTGCCAGCAGGGAGGGATTGCAAGACGGTGAGCAGTTCTTC.